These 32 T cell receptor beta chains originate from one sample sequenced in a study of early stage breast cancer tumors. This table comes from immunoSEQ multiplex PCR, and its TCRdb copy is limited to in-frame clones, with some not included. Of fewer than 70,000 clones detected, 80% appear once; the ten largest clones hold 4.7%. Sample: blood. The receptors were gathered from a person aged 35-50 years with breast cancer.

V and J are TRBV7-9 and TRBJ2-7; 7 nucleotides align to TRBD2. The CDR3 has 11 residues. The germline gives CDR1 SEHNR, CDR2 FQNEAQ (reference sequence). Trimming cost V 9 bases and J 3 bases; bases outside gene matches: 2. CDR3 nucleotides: TGTGCCAGTACTAGCGACTACGAGCAGTACTTC. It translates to CASTSDYEQYF. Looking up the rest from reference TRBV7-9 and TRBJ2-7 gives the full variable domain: DTGVSQNPRHKITKRGQNVTFRCDPISEHNRLYWYRQTLGQGPEFLTYFQNEAQLEKSRLLSDRFSAERPKGSFSTLEIQRTEQGDSAMYLCASTSDYEQYFGPGTRLTVT.

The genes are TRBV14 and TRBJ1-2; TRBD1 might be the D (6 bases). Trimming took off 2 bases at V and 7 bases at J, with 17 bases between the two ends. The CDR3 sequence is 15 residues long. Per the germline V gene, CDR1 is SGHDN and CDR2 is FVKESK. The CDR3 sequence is CASSQMARDIGGYTF. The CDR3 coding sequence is TGTGCCAGCAGCCAAATGGCGAGGGACATTGGTGGCTACACCTTC.

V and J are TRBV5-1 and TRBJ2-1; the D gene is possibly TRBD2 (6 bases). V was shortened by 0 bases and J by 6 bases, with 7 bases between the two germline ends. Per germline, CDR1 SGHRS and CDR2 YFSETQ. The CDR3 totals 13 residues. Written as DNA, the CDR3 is TGCGCCAGCAGCTTGGTTAGCGGCAATGAGCAGTTCTTC. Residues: CASSLVSGNEQFF.

The CDR3 coding sequence is TGCAGCGTTGCCACGTCTGGGGCCAACGTCCTGACTTTC. It yields the protein CSVATSGANVLTF. The rearrangement uses TRBV29-1 and TRBJ2-6; no clear D. Trimming removed 4 bases at V and 1 base at J, with 5 bases between. The V gene's germline CDR1 is SQVTM and CDR2 ANQGSEA. This CDR3 is 13 amino acids long.

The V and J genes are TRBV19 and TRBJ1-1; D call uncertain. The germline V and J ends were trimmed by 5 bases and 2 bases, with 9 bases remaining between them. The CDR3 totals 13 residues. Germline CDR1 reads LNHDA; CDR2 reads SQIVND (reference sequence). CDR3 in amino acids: CASSSTDNTEAFF. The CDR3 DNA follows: TGTGCCAGTAGTTCAACAGATAACACTGAAGCTTTCTTT.

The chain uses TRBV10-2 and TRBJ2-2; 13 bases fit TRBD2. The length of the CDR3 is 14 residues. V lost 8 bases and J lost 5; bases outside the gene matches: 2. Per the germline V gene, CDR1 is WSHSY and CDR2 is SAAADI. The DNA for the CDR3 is TGCGCCAGCCGGACTAGCGGGAGAACCGGGGAGCTGTTTTTT. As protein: CASRTSGRTGELFF.

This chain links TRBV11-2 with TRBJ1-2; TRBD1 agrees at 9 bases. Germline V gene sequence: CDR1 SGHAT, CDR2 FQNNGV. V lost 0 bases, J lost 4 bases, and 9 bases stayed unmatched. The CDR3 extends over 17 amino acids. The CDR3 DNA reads TGTGCCAGCAGCTTAGATATGTGGGGGACAGGGCCCTATGGCTACACCTTC. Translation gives CASSLDMWGTGPYGYTF. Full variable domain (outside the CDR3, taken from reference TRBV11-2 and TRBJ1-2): EAGVAQSPRYKIIEKRQSVAFWCNPISGHATLYWYQQILGQGPKLLIQFQNNGVVDDSQLPKDRFSAERLKGVDSTLKIQPAKLEDSAVYLCASSLDMWGTGPYGYTFGSGTRLTVV.

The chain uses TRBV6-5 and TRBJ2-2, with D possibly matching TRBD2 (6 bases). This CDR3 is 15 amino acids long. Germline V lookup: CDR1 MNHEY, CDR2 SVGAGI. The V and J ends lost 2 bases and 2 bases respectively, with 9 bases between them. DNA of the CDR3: TGTGCCAGCAGTTACCTAGCGTTAAACACCGGGGAGCTGTTTTTT. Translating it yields CASSYLALNTGELFF.

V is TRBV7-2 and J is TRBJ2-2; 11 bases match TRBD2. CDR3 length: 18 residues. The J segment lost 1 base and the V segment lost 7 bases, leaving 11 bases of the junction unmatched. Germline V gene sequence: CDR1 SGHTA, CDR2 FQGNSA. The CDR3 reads CASTPGLAELMNTGELFF. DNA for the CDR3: TGTGCCAGCACCCCGGGACTAGCGGAGCTAATGAACACCGGGGAGCTGTTTTTT.

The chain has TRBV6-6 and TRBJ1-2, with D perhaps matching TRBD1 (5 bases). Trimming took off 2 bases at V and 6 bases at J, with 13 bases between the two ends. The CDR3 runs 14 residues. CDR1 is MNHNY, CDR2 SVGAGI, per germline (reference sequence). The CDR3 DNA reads TGTGCCAGCAGTTACACATCCGGAGGGGATGGCTACACCTTC. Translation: CASSYTSGGDGYTF.

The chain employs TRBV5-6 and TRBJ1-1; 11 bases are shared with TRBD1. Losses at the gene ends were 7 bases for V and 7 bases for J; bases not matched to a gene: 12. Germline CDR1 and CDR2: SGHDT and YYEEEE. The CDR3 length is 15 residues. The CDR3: CASSTRGTGGFEAFF. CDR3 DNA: TGTGCCAGCTCAACCAGGGGGACAGGGGGATTTGAAGCTTTCTTT.

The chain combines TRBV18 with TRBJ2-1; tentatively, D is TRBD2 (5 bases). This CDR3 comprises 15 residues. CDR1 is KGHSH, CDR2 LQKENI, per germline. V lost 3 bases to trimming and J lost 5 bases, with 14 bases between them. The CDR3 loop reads CASSPTIQADNEQFF. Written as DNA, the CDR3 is TGTGCCAGCTCACCGACTATTCAGGCCGACAATGAGCAGTTCTTC. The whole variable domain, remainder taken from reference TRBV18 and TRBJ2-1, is NAGVMQNPRHLVRRRGQEARLRCSPMKGHSHVYWYRQLPEEGLKFMVYLQKENIIDESGMPKERFSAEFPKEGPSILRIQQVVRGDSAAYFCASSPTIQADNEQFFGPGTRLTVL.

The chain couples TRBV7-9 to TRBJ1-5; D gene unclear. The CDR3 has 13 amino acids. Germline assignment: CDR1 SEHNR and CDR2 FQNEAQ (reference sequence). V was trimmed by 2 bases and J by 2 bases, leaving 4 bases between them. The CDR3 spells CASSLSRNQPQHF. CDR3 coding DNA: TGTGCCAGCAGCTTATCTCGCAATCAGCCCCAGCATTTT.

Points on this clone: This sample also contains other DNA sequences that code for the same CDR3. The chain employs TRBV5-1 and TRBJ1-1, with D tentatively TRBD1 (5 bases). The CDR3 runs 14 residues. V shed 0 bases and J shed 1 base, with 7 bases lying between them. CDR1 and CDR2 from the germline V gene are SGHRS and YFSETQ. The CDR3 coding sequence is TGCGCCAGCAGCTTGGGACAGCCGAACACTGAAGCTTTCTTT. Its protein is CASSLGQPNTEAFF.

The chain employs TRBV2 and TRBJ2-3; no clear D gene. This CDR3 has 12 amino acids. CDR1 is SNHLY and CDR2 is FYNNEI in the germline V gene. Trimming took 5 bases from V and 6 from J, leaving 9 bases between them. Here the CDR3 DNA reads TGTGCCAGCAGTATTAGGGCTGATACGCAGTATTTT. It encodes CASSIRADTQYF.

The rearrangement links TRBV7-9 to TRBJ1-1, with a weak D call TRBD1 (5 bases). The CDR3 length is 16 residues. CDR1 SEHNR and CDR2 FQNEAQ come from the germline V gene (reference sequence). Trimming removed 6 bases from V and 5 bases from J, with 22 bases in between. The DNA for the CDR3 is TGTGCCAGCAGAGAGAAAGTCGCGGGGGAGGAAACTGAAGCTTTCTTT. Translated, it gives CASREKVAGEETEAFF. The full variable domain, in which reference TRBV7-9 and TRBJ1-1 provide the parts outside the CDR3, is DTGVSQNPRHKITKRGQNVTFRCDPISEHNRLYWYRQTLGQGPEFLTYFQNEAQLEKSRLLSDRFSAERPKGSFSTLEIQRTEQGDSAMYLCASREKVAGEETEAFFGQGTRLTVV.

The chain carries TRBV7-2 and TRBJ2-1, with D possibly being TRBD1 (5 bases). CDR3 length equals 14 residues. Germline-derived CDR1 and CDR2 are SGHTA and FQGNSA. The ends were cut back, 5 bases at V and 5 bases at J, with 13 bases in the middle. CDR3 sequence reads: CASSPGAYHNEQFF. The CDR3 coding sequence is TGTGCCAGCAGCCCTGGGGCCTACCACAATGAGCAGTTCTTC.

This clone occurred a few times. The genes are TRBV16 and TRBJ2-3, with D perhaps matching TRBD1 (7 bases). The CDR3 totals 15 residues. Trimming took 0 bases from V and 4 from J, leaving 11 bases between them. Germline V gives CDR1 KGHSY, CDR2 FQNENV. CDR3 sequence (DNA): TGTGCCAGCAGCCAATCGGAGGGGGCGGCAGATACGCAGTATTTT. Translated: CASSQSEGAADTQYF.

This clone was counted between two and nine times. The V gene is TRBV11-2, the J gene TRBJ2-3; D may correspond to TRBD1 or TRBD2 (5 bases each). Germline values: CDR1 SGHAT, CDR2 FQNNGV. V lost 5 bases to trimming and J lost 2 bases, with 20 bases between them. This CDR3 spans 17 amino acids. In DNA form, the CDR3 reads TGTGCCAGCAGCCCACGCGTTGGGGGAGCCCTCACAGATACGCAGTATTTT. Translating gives CASSPRVGGALTDTQYF.

CDR3 coding DNA: TGTGCCAGCTCACCAAGGCGGGAGGGAAACAATGAGCAGTTCTTC. Protein: CASSPRREGNNEQFF. This sequence joins TRBV18 and TRBJ2-1; TRBD2 matches at 9 bases. CDR3 length: 15 amino acids. CDR1 is KGHSH and CDR2 is LQKENI in the germline V gene. The V segment lost 2 bases and the J segment 5 bases; nucleotides outside the gene matches: 4.

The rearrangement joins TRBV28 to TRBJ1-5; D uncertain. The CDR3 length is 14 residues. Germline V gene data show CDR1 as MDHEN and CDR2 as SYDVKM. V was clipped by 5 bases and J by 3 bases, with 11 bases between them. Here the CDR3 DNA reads TGTGCCAGCAGTGCCTACAGATACAATCAGCCCCAGCATTTT. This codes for CASSAYRYNQPQHF.

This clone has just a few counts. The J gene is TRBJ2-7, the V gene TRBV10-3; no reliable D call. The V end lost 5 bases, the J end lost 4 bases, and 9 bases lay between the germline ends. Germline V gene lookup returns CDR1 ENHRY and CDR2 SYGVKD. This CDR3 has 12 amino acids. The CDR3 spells CAISSDTYEQYF. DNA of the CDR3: TGTGCCATCAGTTCAGATACTTACGAGCAGTACTTC.

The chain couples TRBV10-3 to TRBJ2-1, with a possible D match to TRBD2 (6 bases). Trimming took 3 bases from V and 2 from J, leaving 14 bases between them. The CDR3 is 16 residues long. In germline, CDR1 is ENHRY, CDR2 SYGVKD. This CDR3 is CAISDPSGVAYNEQFF. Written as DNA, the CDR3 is TGTGCCATCAGTGATCCGTCGGGAGTAGCCTACAATGAGCAGTTCTTC.

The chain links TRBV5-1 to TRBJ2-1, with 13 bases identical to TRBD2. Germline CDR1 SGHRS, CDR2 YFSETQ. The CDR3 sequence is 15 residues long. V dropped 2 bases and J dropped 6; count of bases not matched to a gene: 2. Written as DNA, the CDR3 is TGCGCCAGCAGCTTAAGACTAGCGGGAGGCAATGAGCAGTTCTTC. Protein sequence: CASSLRLAGGNEQFF.

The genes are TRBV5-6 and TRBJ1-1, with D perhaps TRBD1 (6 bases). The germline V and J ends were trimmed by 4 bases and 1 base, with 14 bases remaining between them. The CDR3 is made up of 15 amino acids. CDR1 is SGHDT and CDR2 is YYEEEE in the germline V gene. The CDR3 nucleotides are TGTGCCAGCAGCCCTAATGGACAGTCGAACACTGAAGCTTTCTTT. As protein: CASSPNGQSNTEAFF.

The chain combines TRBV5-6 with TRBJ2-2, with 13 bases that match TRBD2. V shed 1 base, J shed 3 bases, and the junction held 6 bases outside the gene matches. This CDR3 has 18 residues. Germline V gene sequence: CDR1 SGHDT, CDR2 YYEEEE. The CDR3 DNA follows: TGTGCCAGCAGCTTGACTAGCGGGAGGGTACAAGACACCGGGGAGCTGTTTTTT. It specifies CASSLTSGRVQDTGELFF.

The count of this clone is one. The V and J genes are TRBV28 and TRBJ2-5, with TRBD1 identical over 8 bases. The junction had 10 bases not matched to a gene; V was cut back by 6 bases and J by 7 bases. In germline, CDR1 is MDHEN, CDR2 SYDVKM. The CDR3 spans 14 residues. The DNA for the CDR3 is TGTGCCAGCAGACCGGGACCACAGGGGGGGACCCAGTACTTC. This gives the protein CASRPGPQGGTQYF.

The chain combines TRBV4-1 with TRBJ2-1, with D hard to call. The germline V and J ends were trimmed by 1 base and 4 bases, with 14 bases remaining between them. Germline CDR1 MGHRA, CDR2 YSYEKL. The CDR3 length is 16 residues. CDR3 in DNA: TGCGCCAGCAGCCAAGTTAGCTCTTCCCCATACAATGAGCAGTTCTTC. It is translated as CASSQVSSSPYNEQFF.

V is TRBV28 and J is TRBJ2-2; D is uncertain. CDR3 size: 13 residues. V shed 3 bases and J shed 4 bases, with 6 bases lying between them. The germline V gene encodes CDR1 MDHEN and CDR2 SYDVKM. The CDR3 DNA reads TGTGCCAGCAGTTTGACCGCCACCGGGGAGCTGTTTTTT. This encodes CASSLTATGELFF.

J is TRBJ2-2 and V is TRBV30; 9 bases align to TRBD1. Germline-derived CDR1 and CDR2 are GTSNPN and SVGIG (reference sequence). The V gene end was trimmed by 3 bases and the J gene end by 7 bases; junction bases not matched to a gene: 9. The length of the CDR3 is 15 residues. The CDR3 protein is CAWSGGTGFFGELFF. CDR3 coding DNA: TGTGCCTGGAGCGGGGGGACAGGGTTTTTCGGGGAGCTGTTTTTT.

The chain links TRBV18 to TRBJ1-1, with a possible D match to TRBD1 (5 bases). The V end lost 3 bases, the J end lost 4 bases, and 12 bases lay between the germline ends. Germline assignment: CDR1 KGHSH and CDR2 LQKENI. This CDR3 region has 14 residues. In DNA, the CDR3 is TGTGCCAGCTCACCGGACGGGGGAGGCACTGAAGCTTTCTTT. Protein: CASSPDGGGTEAFF. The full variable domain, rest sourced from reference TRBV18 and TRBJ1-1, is NAGVMQNPRHLVRRRGQEARLRCSPMKGHSHVYWYRQLPEEGLKFMVYLQKENIIDESGMPKERFSAEFPKEGPSILRIQQVVRGDSAAYFCASSPDGGGTEAFFGQGTRLTVV.

The CDR3 loop reads CASSLFWLAGGPVDNEQFF. The CDR3 bases are TGTGCCAGCAGTTTATTCTGGCTAGCGGGAGGGCCTGTCGACAATGAGCAGTTCTTC. The chain has TRBV28 and TRBJ2-1; the match to TRBD2 covers 12 bases. This CDR3 spans 19 amino acids. Trimming took 1 base from V and 5 from J; bases not matched to a gene: 12. CDR1 is MDHEN and CDR2 is SYDVKM in the germline V gene.